The clone carrying this TCR beta chain has only a few counts. The target antigen is unknown. This sample was taken from a study of beta chain features in type 1 diabetes. Findings and limits, study-wide: Cells that show high TCR expression could be over-represented by cDNA sequencing. Naive, central memory and regulatory TCRB repertoires appeared more similar among patients than healthy donors. Insertions were fewer and deletions more numerous at VDJ junctions in type 1 diabetes patients.

The CDR3 sequence is 13 residues long. V lost 2 bases, J lost 8 bases, and 7 bases lay in between. Germline-derived CDR1 and CDR2 are MNHEY and SVGAGI. TCRB transcripts that were expressed got sequenced, as all of the isolated RNA had been reverse transcribed. The method was immunoSEQ multiplex PCR; TCRdb's version includes in-frame clones alone and lacks a portion of them. In the table there are about 230,000 clones, about 9.3% of which are singletons. The specimen sequenced was naive CD4+ T cells from blood. The clonotype comes from a young woman in good health. The chain uses TRBV6-5 and TRBJ1-6; D unresolved. The CDR3 sequence: CASSYSQDSPLHF. In nucleotides, the CDR3 is TGTGCCAGCAGTTACAGCCAAGATTCACCCCTCCACTTT.